This T cell receptor beta chain came from a study of blood T cell repertoires in COVID-19. Across the study: Material from acute and convalescent COVID-19 was sourced from the United States, Italy and Spain. Nucleic acid was either cDNA or gDNA, and it came from T cells, B-cell-depleted T cells, or PBMCs.

In the study's own analysis: Amplified reference gene primers provided the basis for estimating nucleated cell counts. Assay used: immunoSEQ multiplex PCR; TCRdb lists only in-frame clones, some missing. That table supplies the V and J calls and clone size; D and trimming were determined from the DNA. The sample carries tens of thousands of clones, about 81% recorded once. V dropped 1 base and J dropped 0 bases, with 10 bases sitting between them. Germline V gene sequence: CDR1 SGHVS, CDR2 FQNEAQ. This CDR3 spans 17 amino acids. This clone was detected only a few times. One Seattle source followed patients from active infection through their disease course.

The TCR sequence derives from a woman aged 70-85 years with COVID-19, enrolled during active disease. The rearrangement uses TRBV7-8 and TRBJ1-6; perhaps TRBD1 as D (6 bases). Sequencing was performed on peripheral blood. The CDR3 sequence: CASSLVRGSSYNSPLHF. The CDR3 DNA follows: TGTGCCAGCAGCTTAGTTAGGGGGAGCTCCTATAATTCACCCCTCCACTTT.